This T cell receptor beta chain was captured in a study of T cell responses to AZD1222 COVID-19 vaccine. Broader study findings: When two AZD1222 doses had been given, Spike-specific TCR breadth and depth rose. Repertoires were collected only later (after the peak T cell response had occurred). Baseline testing showed seropositivity in only a handful of AZD1222 recipients.

Assay: immunoSEQ multiplex PCR; the TCRdb copy retains only in-frame clones and omits some. The sample has about 120,000 clones, approximately 83% seen once; the top ten hold about 8.5%. As concerns this clone: Antigen: not known.

Germline trimming cut 5 bases from V and 6 bases from J; bases unmatched to any gene: 13. CDR3 length equals 16 residues. Germline CDR1 is SGHAT and CDR2 is FQNNGV. The chain is built from TRBV11-2 and TRBJ2-1, with 7 bases matching TRBD2. The TCR was taken from an adult in good health. Sequencing used peripheral blood, obtained on day 0 of AZD1222 vaccination. CDR3 sequence (DNA): TGTGCCAGCAGCCGCGTACCGGGACTAACCTCCAATGAGCAGTTCTTC. Translated, it gives CASSRVPGLTSNEQFF.